Listed below are T cell receptor beta chains from one sample, sequenced in a study of blood T cell repertoires in COVID-19. Produced via immunoSEQ multiplex PCR; TCRdb's table is partial and in-frame only. Of under 35,000 clones in the sample, just under 80% are singletons; the top ten hold roughly a third. The material sequenced was peripheral blood. All receptors come from an elderly man with acute or convalescent COVID-19. CDR3s include the opening cysteine and the closing phenylalanine or tryptophan. D genes are given only for firm matches. Clone size is not always given. Where it is, it says once, few, many or a class for expanded clones.

clone size: -; V gene: TRBV7-9; J gene: TRBJ2-5; D gene: -; CDR3 protein: CASSPDIQETQYF; CDR3 DNA: TGTGCCAGCAGCCCGGACATCCAAGAGACCCAGTACTTC
clone size: -; V gene: TRBV5-5; J gene: TRBJ2-5; D gene: TRBD1; CDR3 protein: CASSLHPDRGQETQYF; CDR3 DNA: TGTGCCAGCAGCCTACACCCGGACAGGGGGCAAGAGACCCAGTACTTC
clone size: -; V gene: TRBV10-3; J gene: TRBJ1-1; D gene: TRBD1; CDR3 protein: CAIGQGGTEAFF; CDR3 DNA: TGTGCCATCGGACAGGGGGGGACTGAAGCTTTCTTT
clone size: -; V gene: TRBV3-1/TRBV3-2; J gene: TRBJ1-6; D gene: TRBD1; CDR3 protein: CASSRGQGARNSPLHF; CDR3 DNA: TGTGCCAGCAGCCGGGGACAGGGGGCGCGTAATTCACCCCTCCACTTT
clone size: -; V gene: TRBV9; J gene: TRBJ1-6; D gene: -; CDR3 protein: CASSVGSSYNSPLHF; CDR3 DNA: TGTGCCAGCAGCGTAGGGAGCTCCTATAATTCACCCCTCCACTTT
clone size: -; V gene: TRBV7-9; J gene: TRBJ1-6; D gene: TRBD1; CDR3 protein: CASSVGQGKNSPLHF; CDR3 DNA: TGTGCCAGCAGCGTGGGACAGGGAAAAAATTCACCCCTCCACTTT
clone size: many; V gene: TRBV19; J gene: TRBJ2-7; D gene: TRBD2; CDR3 protein: CASGSSGGGYEQYF; CDR3 DNA: TGTGCCAGTGGCTCTAGCGGGGGTGGGTACGAGCAGTACTTC
clone size: once; V gene: TRBV11-3; J gene: TRBJ2-5; D gene: TRBD1; CDR3 protein: CASSLGQGKTQYF; CDR3 DNA: TGTGCCAGCAGCTTGGGACAGGGGAAGACCCAGTACTTC
clone size: -; V gene: TRBV5-1; J gene: TRBJ1-6; D gene: -; CDR3 protein: CASSPIGGYNSPLHF; CDR3 DNA: TGCGCCAGCAGCCCGATTGGCGGGTATAATTCACCCCTCCACTTT
clone size: -; V gene: TRBV5-4; J gene: TRBJ1-1; D gene: -; CDR3 protein: CASSLGGATEAFF; CDR3 DNA: TGTGCCAGCAGCTTGGGGGGAGCCACTGAAGCTTTCTTT
clone size: -; V gene: TRBV30; J gene: TRBJ2-2; D gene: TRBD2; CDR3 protein: CAWSTGLATGELFF; CDR3 DNA: TGTGCCTGGAGTACCGGACTAGCCACCGGGGAGCTGTTTTTT
clone size: -; V gene: TRBV27; J gene: TRBJ1-6; D gene: TRBD1; CDR3 protein: CASRAHRDRGGSPLHF; CDR3 DNA: TGTGCCAGCAGGGCCCATAGGGACAGGGGAGGTTCACCCCTCCACTTT
clone size: -; V gene: TRBV2; J gene: TRBJ2-1; D gene: -; CDR3 protein: CASRGLNNEQFF; CDR3 DNA: TGTGCCAGCAGGGGGCTAAACAATGAGCAGTTCTTC
clone size: few; V gene: TRBV4-3; J gene: TRBJ2-7; D gene: TRBD2; CDR3 protein: CASSLLAGPYEQYF; CDR3 DNA: TGCGCCAGCAGCCTTTTAGCGGGGCCCTACGAGCAGTACTTC
clone size: -; V gene: TRBV11-3; J gene: TRBJ1-5; D gene: -; CDR3 protein: CASSLIRSLLSNQPQHF; CDR3 DNA: TGTGCCAGCAGCTTAATCAGGTCACTCTTATCAAATCAGCCCCAGCATTTT
clone size: few; V gene: TRBV27; J gene: TRBJ2-3; D gene: TRBD2; CDR3 protein: CASSLLGLAGATDTQYF; CDR3 DNA: TGTGCCAGCAGTTTACTGGGACTAGCGGGGGCCACAGATACGCAGTATTTT
clone size: -; V gene: TRBV9; J gene: TRBJ2-3; D gene: TRBD1; CDR3 protein: CASSVAGTGGRDTQYF; CDR3 DNA: TGTGCCAGCAGCGTAGCCGGGACAGGGGGCCGGGATACGCAGTATTTT
clone size: -; V gene: TRBV7-3; J gene: TRBJ2-2; D gene: TRBD1; CDR3 protein: CASSLQGVNTGELFF; CDR3 DNA: TGTGCCAGCAGCTTACAGGGGGTTAACACCGGGGAGCTGTTTTTT
clone size: -; V gene: TRBV6-6; J gene: TRBJ1-1; D gene: TRBD1; CDR3 protein: CASSKGTGKTEAFF; CDR3 DNA: TGTGCCAGCAGCAAAGGGACAGGGAAGACTGAAGCTTTCTTT
clone size: -; V gene: TRBV27; J gene: TRBJ2-5; D gene: -; CDR3 protein: CASSTQTQETQYF; CDR3 DNA: TGTGCCAGCAGTACACAGACCCAAGAGACCCAGTACTTC
clone size: -; V gene: TRBV6-5; J gene: TRBJ2-5; D gene: TRBD1; CDR3 protein: CASTRTGKERETQYF; CDR3 DNA: TGTGCCAGCACTCGGACAGGGAAGGAAAGGGAGACCCAGTACTTC
clone size: -; V gene: TRBV29-1; J gene: TRBJ2-5; D gene: -; CDR3 protein: CSVVGTQETQYF; CDR3 DNA: TGCAGCGTGGTCGGGACACAAGAGACCCAGTACTTC
clone size: -; V gene: TRBV11-2; J gene: TRBJ2-7; D gene: TRBD1; CDR3 protein: CASSLTGIPSEQYF; CDR3 DNA: TGTGCCAGCAGCTTGACAGGGATCCCCTCCGAGCAGTACTTC
clone size: -; V gene: TRBV5-8; J gene: TRBJ1-2; D gene: -; CDR3 protein: CASSPDGQSSGYTF; CDR3 DNA: TGTGCCAGCAGCCCCGATGGACAGTCAAGTGGCTACACCTTC
clone size: -; V gene: TRBV19; J gene: TRBJ2-3; D gene: TRBD2; CDR3 protein: CASSISSGGAQDTQYF; CDR3 DNA: TGTGCCAGTAGTATCTCTAGCGGGGGGGCCCAAGATACGCAGTATTTT
clone size: -; V gene: TRBV6-4; J gene: TRBJ2-2; D gene: TRBD1; CDR3 protein: CASSGQGGTGELFF; CDR3 DNA: TGTGCCAGCTCCGGACAGGGGGGCACCGGGGAGCTGTTTTTT
clone size: -; V gene: TRBV23-1; J gene: TRBJ2-3; D gene: TRBD2; CDR3 protein: CASITPRRAGGPTSSTDTQYF; CDR3 DNA: TGCGCCAGCATAACCCCCCGGCGAGCGGGGGGACCAACCTCTAGCACAGATACGCAGTATTTT
clone size: -; V gene: TRBV2; J gene: TRBJ2-7; D gene: TRBD2; CDR3 protein: CASSEVVAGYEQYF; CDR3 DNA: TGTGCCAGCAGTGAAGTAGTAGCGGGATACGAGCAGTACTTC
clone size: -; V gene: TRBV9; J gene: TRBJ2-1; D gene: -; CDR3 protein: CASTLTSDSSYNEQFF; CDR3 DNA: TGTGCCAGCACCCTTACATCGGACAGCTCCTACAATGAGCAGTTCTTC
clone size: -; V gene: TRBV7-9; J gene: TRBJ1-2; D gene: -; CDR3 protein: CASSAHRTEAGYTF; CDR3 DNA: TGTGCCAGCAGCGCCCATCGGACGGAGGCCGGCTACACCTTC
clone size: -; V gene: TRBV5-4; J gene: TRBJ2-5; D gene: -; CDR3 protein: CASSLLTAQETQYF; CDR3 DNA: TGTGCCAGCAGCTTGTTAACAGCCCAAGAGACCCAGTACTTC
clone size: -; V gene: TRBV5-1; J gene: TRBJ2-7; D gene: -; CDR3 protein: CASSLALDIYEQYF; CDR3 DNA: TGCGCCAGCAGCTTGGCCTTGGACATCTACGAGCAGTACTTC
clone size: -; V gene: TRBV5-4; J gene: TRBJ2-3; D gene: TRBD2; CDR3 protein: CASSLEAGETDTQYF; CDR3 DNA: TGTGCCAGCAGCTTGGAAGCGGGGGAAACAGATACGCAGTATTTT
clone size: once; V gene: TRBV3-1/TRBV3-2; J gene: TRBJ2-4; D gene: TRBD2; CDR3 protein: CASSQLAGLGTKNIQYF; CDR3 DNA: TGTGCCAGCAGCCAATTAGCGGGGCTGGGGACCAAAAACATTCAGTACTTC
clone size: -; V gene: TRBV5-1; J gene: TRBJ1-2; D gene: -; CDR3 protein: CASSFTGYGYTF; CDR3 DNA: TGCGCCAGCAGCTTCACAGGGTATGGCTACACCTTC
clone size: -; V gene: TRBV19; J gene: TRBJ1-1; D gene: TRBD1; CDR3 protein: CASIKGQGKNTEAFF; CDR3 DNA: TGTGCCAGTATCAAGGGACAGGGAAAGAACACTGAAGCTTTCTTT
clone size: -; V gene: TRBV6-4; J gene: TRBJ2-6; D gene: -; CDR3 protein: CASSEGFGANVLTF; CDR3 DNA: TGTGCCAGCAGTGAGGGCTTTGGGGCCAACGTCCTGACTTTC
clone size: -; V gene: TRBV11-3; J gene: TRBJ2-1; D gene: TRBD1; CDR3 protein: CASSLGTGWDEQFF; CDR3 DNA: TGTGCCAGCAGCTTAGGGACAGGGTGGGATGAGCAGTTCTTC
clone size: -; V gene: TRBV24-1; J gene: TRBJ1-2; D gene: -; CDR3 protein: CATSDPSGRYFESYTF; CDR3 DNA: TGTGCCACCAGTGATCCTTCTGGTAGATACTTCGAAAGCTACACCTTC
clone size: once; V gene: TRBV5-6; J gene: TRBJ2-3; D gene: -; CDR3 protein: CASSSPRTSSTDTQYF; CDR3 DNA: TGTGCCAGCAGCTCGCCGAGGACTTCTAGCACAGATACGCAGTATTTT